This T cell receptor (beta chain) comes out of a study of radiotherapy plus CTLA-4 blockade in lung cancer. Some clones are missing from TCRdb's copy, which holds only in-frame ones; the method was immunoSEQ multiplex PCR. The repertoire consists of 40,000 to 45,000 clones, with about 75% occurring once and the leading ten covering 9.8%. CTLA-4 blockade using ipilimumab, together with focal radiation, was received by patients with chemo-refractory metastatic non-small-cell lung cancer. The germline gives CDR1 MNHEY, CDR2 SVGAGI. The CDR3 consists of 15 residues. Unmatched junction bases numbered 12, after V lost 6 bases and J lost 12 bases. To note about this clone: Its matching antigen is unknown.

Study outcomes and limitations: Radiotherapy plus ipilimumab was followed by expansion in blood of tumor-derived TCR clones.

This sequence joins TRBV6-5 and TRBJ2-7, with 15 positions matching TRBD2. Sample: peripheral blood, taken from a patient treated with radiotherapy plus ipilimumab. The clonotype originates from a human donor with non-small cell lung cancer who had stable disease on radiotherapy plus ipilimumab. CDR3 sequence (DNA): TGTGCCAGCAGCCCGGCGGGACTAGCGGGGGGAATTAGGTACTTC. Its protein product is CASSPAGLAGGIRYF.